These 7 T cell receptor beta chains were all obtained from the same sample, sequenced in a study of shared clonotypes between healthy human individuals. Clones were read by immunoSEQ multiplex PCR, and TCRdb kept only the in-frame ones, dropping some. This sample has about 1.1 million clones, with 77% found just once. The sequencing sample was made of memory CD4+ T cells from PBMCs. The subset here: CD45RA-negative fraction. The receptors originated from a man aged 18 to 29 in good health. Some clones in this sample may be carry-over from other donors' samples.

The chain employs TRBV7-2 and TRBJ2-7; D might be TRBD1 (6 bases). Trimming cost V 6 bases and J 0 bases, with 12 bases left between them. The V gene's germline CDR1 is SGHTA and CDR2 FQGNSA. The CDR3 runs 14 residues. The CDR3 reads CASSKDRYSYEQYF. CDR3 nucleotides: TGTGCCAGCAGTAAGGACAGATACTCCTACGAGCAGTACTTC. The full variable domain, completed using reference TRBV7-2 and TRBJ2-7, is GAGVSQSPSNKVTEKGKDVELRCDPISGHTALYWYRQSLGQGLEFLIYFQGNSAPDKSGLPSDRFSAERTGGSVSTLTIQRTQQEDSAVYLCASSKDRYSYEQYFGPGTRLTVT.

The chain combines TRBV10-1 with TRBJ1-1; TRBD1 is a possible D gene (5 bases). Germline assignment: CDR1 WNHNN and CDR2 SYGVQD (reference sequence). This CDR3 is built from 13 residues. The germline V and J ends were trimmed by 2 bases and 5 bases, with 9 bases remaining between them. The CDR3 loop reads CASSEGTRTEAFF. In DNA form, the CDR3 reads TGCGCCAGCAGTGAGGGGACGCGGACTGAAGCTTTCTTT.

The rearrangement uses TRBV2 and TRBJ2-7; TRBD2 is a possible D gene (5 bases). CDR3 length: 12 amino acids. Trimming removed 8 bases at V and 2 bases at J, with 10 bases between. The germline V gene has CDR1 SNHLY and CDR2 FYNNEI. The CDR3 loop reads CASVQTTYEQYF. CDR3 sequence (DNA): TGTGCCAGCGTCCAGACTACCTACGAGCAGTACTTC.

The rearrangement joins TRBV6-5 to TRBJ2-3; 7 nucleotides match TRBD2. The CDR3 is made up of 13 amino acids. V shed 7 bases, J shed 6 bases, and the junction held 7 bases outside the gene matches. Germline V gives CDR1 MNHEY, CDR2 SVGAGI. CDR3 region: CASTRTSSDTQYF. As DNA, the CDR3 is TGTGCCAGCACGAGGACTAGTTCGGATACGCAGTATTTT.

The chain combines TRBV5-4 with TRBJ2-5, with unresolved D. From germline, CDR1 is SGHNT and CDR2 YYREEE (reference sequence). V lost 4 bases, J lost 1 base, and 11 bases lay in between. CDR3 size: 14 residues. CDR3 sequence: CASSPDRFQETQYF. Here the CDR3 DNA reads TGTGCCAGCAGCCCGGACCGATTCCAAGAGACCCAGTACTTC.

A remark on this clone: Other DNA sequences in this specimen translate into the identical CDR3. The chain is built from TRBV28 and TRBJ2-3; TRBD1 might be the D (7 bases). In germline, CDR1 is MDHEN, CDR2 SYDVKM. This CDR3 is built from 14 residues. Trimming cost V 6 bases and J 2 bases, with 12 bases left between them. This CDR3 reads CASSPGGLTDTQYF. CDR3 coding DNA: TGTGCCAGCAGCCCAGGGGGGCTCACAGATACGCAGTATTTT.

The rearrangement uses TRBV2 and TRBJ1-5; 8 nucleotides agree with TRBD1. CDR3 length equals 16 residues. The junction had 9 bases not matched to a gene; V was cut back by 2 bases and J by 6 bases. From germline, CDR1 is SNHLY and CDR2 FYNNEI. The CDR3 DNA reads TGTGCCAGCAGTGAAAGCGGGACAGGAATAAGTCAGCCCCAGCATTTT. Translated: CASSESGTGISQPQHF.